Presented here are 10 T cell receptor beta chains from one specimen sequenced in a study of monozygotic twins with inflammatory bowel disease. TCRdb reprocessed the 5' RACE reads, with one entry per CDR3 protein and no DNA. The sample's table shows around 450,000 distinct CDR3 sequences. The sample was blood. The source of these receptors is a human donor with ulcerative colitis or Crohn's disease, or a healthy co-twin of an affected twin (not recorded which).

The rearrangement uses TRBV3-1 and TRBJ2-7; TCRdb's D call of TRBD1 is untestable without DNA. Germline values: CDR1 LGHDT, CDR2 YNNKEL (reference sequence). This CDR3 has 11 residues. The CDR3: CASSQDGGQSF.

V gene TRBV5-1 combines with J gene TRBJ2-2; the D call from TCRdb, TRBD1, cannot be confirmed without DNA. This CDR3 has 15 amino acids. Germline loops: CDR1 SGHRS, CDR2 YFSETQ. CDR3 in amino acids: CASTPGHPNTGELFF. The variable domain in full, with the rest retrieved from reference TRBV5-1 and TRBJ2-2, is KAGVTQTPRYLIKTRGQQVTLSCSPISGHRSVSWYQQTPGQGLQFLFEYFSETQRNKGNFPGRFSGRQFSNSRSEMNVSTLELGDSALYLCASTPGHPNTGELFFGEGSRLTVL.

J is TRBJ2-5 and V is TRBV9; TCRdb selects TRBD1, and the lack of DNA leaves this call unchecked. Germline values: CDR1 SGDLS, CDR2 YYNGEE. The CDR3 totals 16 residues. This CDR3 reads CASSVEGQGGQETQYF.

The rearrangement uses TRBV12-3 or TRBV12-4 and TRBJ2-1; no DNA is available, so the TRBD2 call from TCRdb remains unchecked. The CDR3 consists of 15 residues. The CDR3 loop reads CASSLVAAASNEQFF.

The chain carries TRBV3-1 and TRBJ1-1. Germline V gene sequence: CDR1 LGHDT, CDR2 YNNKEL (reference sequence). The CDR3 sequence is 15 residues long. CDR3 residues: CASSQGPGVDTEAFF.

The J gene is TRBJ2-7, the V gene TRBV5-1. Germline loops: CDR1 SGHRS, CDR2 YFSETQ. This CDR3 has 13 amino acids. The CDR3 loop reads CASSLAGYDEQYF.

The chain combines TRBV27 with TRBJ2-3. Germline CDR1 reads MNHEY; CDR2 reads SMNVEV (reference sequence). The CDR3 runs 13 residues. CDR3 sequence: CASMTGYTDTQYF.

The rearrangement links TRBV5-1 to TRBJ1-1. Germline CDR1 and CDR2: SGHRS and YFSETQ. The length of the CDR3 is 13 residues. CDR3 protein: CASSFDPNTEAFF.

This rearrangement joins TRBV28 to TRBJ2-7. This CDR3 is built from 13 residues. The germline V gene encodes CDR1 MDHEN and CDR2 SYDVKM. The CDR3 loop is CASNSGNSYEQYF.

The rearrangement uses TRBV5-6 and TRBJ2-3. In germline, CDR1 is SGHDT, CDR2 YYEEEE. The CDR3 consists of 15 residues. CDR3 sequence: CASSAYKVFTDTQYF.